A selection of T cell receptor beta chains follows, all from one sample in a study of shared clonotypes between healthy human individuals. Produced via immunoSEQ multiplex PCR; TCRdb's table is partial and in-frame only. The sample includes millions of clones, 93% seen only once; the top ten take around 1.7%. Sequences were obtained from naive CD8+ T cells from PBMCs. These receptors originate from a man aged 18 to 30 in good health. Some clones in this sample may be carry-over from other donors' samples. The conserved cysteine and the conserved F or W are not part of the CDR3 here.

V: TRBV4-3
J: TRBJ2-1
CDR3: ASSQLIAGGIGSSYNEQF

V: TRBV5-4
J: TRBJ2-3
CDR3: ASRGSDTQY

V: TRBV7-9
J: TRBJ2-1
CDR3: ASSRQWGSSYNEQF

V: TRBV29-1
J: TRBJ1-1
CDR3: SVDVSNTEAF

V: TRBV14
J: TRBJ1-2
CDR3: ASSQGADTNYGYT

V: TRBV27
J: TRBJ1-2
CDR3: ASSSRPGAHYGYT

V: TRBV5-5
J: TRBJ2-7
CDR3: ASSLAASYEQY

V: TRBV28
J: TRBJ1-2
CDR3: ASRQIPGTNYGYT

V: TRBV7-9
J: TRBJ1-4
CDR3: ASSPTGPGATNEKLF

V: TRBV10-2
J: TRBJ2-7
CDR3: ASSEPTTGAGYEQY

V: TRBV9
J: TRBJ2-6
CDR3: ASSVQPGQAVGGANVLT

V: TRBV7-6
J: TRBJ2-7
CDR3: ASSPSWGDEQY

V: TRBV4-2
J: TRBJ2-7
CDR3: ASSQEFRVGDEQY

V: TRBV27
J: TRBJ2-7
CDR3: ASSLSGVLGTYEQY

V: TRBV15
J: TRBJ1-4
CDR3: ATSRGGTGGEKLF

V: TRBV28
J: TRBJ2-7
CDR3: ASSFPRRGALREQY

V: TRBV7-8
J: TRBJ2-7
CDR3: ASSLTPSGTYEQY

V: TRBV7-9
J: TRBJ1-1
CDR3: AAGQVNTEAF

V: TRBV6-1
J: TRBJ1-5
CDR3: ASSERRGRSGQPQH

V: TRBV29-1
J: TRBJ2-2
CDR3: SVGPVPGELF

V: TRBV4-1
J: TRBJ2-7
CDR3: ASSQGDAGPFYEQY

V: TRBV11-3
J: TRBJ2-1
CDR3: ASSLNSINEQF

V: TRBV14
J: TRBJ2-7
CDR3: ASSPQGHDEQY

V: TRBV9
J: TRBJ2-1
CDR3: ASSVEQREGPHYNEQF

V: TRBV28
J: TRBJ2-1
CDR3: ASSPGLESFSEQF

V: TRBV29-1
J: TRBJ1-1
CDR3: SVPSRVNTEAF

V: TRBV4-2
J: TRBJ1-1
CDR3: ASSQAGRGTEAF

V: TRBV11-2
J: TRBJ1-1
CDR3: ASSRSSTEAF

V: TRBV27
J: TRBJ2-5
CDR3: ASSPSGETQY

V: TRBV28
J: TRBJ2-7
CDR3: ASSLGTGSVGEQY

V: TRBV2
J: TRBJ1-2
CDR3: ASKTGRYRYGYT

V: TRBV30
J: TRBJ2-3
CDR3: AWSRQRAGTDTQY

V: TRBV27
J: TRBJ1-1
CDR3: ASSLRQGNTEAF

V: TRBV27
J: TRBJ1-5
CDR3: ASSLVIGQPQH

V: TRBV6-5
J: TRBJ2-7
CDR3: ASSSRFRDSAYEQY

V: TRBV7-9
J: TRBJ2-7
CDR3: ASSLGAGRSYEQY

V: TRBV28
J: TRBJ2-7
CDR3: ASIGTGTTTTYEQY

V: TRBV28
J: TRBJ2-7
CDR3: ASSFRRTPYEQY

V: TRBV30
J: TRBJ1-3
CDR3: ACFPGDVGYTIY

V: TRBV11-2
J: TRBJ2-3
CDR3: ASSFPSGYSTQELDTQY

V: TRBV9
J: TRBJ1-1
CDR3: ASSAPTRDTEAF

V: TRBV15
J: TRBJ2-1
CDR3: ATSSGLASADEQF

V: TRBV7-8
J: TRBJ1-4
CDR3: ASSSSGHTEKLF

V: TRBV27
J: TRBJ2-1
CDR3: ASSRTGTSGRSEQF

V: TRBV27
J: TRBJ2-3
CDR3: ASSPGRHTDTQY

V: TRBV6-5
J: TRBJ1-1
CDR3: ASSYGGGSTEAF

V: TRBV7-9
J: TRBJ2-1
CDR3: ASSLTELADPDFYNEQF